The rows below give T cell receptor beta chains drawn from one sample of a study of beta chain features in type 1 diabetes. The method was immunoSEQ multiplex PCR; TCRdb's version includes in-frame clones alone and lacks a portion of them. The table lists around 430,000 clones, approximately 28% of them singletons. The sample consisted of naive CD4+ T cells from blood. The receptor source for this set is a man between 18 and 35 years old in good health. Each CDR3 is given with its conserved first and last residue. The order of the fields is clone size, J gene, V gene, D gene, CDR3 DNA, CDR3 protein. The D gene is left open where the match is weak. The size field is filled for only some rows; it gives once, few, many or a size class.

few | TRBJ2-7 | TRBV30 | TRBD2 | TGTGCCTTGGGTCCGGGACTACCCCCCTACGAGCAGTACTTC | CALGPGLPPYEQYF
- | TRBJ2-4 | TRBV29-1 | TRBD2 | TGCAGCGTTAGGTGGGAGGGCAAAAACATTCAGTACTTC | CSVRWEGKNIQYF
- | TRBJ2-5 | TRBV5-1 | - | TGCGCCAGCAGCTCTCCCCCGGGGGCAGAGACCCAGTACTTC | CASSSPPGAETQYF
- | TRBJ2-2 | TRBV7-9 | TRBD1 | TGTGCCAGCAGCGCCTTCAGGGGGCACACCGGGGAGCTGTTTTTT | CASSAFRGHTGELFF
few | TRBJ2-3 | TRBV11-2 | - | TGTGCCAGCAGCTTAGTGGTAGCGTGGGCAGATACGCAGTATTTT | CASSLVVAWADTQYF
- | TRBJ2-3 | TRBV5-1 | - | TGCGCCAGCAGCGCAACTAGCACAGATACGCAGTATTTT | CASSATSTDTQYF
few | TRBJ2-5 | TRBV7-9 | - | TGTGCCAGCAGCCCGGGGGAGACCCAGTACTTC | CASSPGETQYF
- | TRBJ1-1 | TRBV6-5 | - | TGTGCCAGCGGGCGGAAGAACACTGAAGCTTTCTTT | CASGRKNTEAFF
- | TRBJ2-5 | TRBV27 | - | TGTGCCAGCAGTTTATTCGGACGGGGATCAGAGACCCAGTACTTC | CASSLFGRGSETQYF
- | TRBJ2-1 | TRBV4-2 | TRBD2 | TGTGCCAGCAGCCAGACTAGCGGTGGCTCCTACAATGAGCAGTTCTTC | CASSQTSGGSYNEQFF
- | TRBJ2-7 | TRBV7-2 | - | TGTGCCAGCAGCACTAGACAGGTTCACTTC | CASSTRQVHF
- | TRBJ2-7 | TRBV30 | - | TGTGCCTGGAGTGTAGTCCACGAGCAGTACTTC | CAWSVVHEQYF
few | TRBJ2-7 | TRBV6-6 | - | TGTGCCAGCAGTTTTCACCAGGGGAGGTCGGGCGAGCAGTACTTC | CASSFHQGRSGEQYF
- | TRBJ2-3 | TRBV27 | TRBD2 | TGTGCCAGCAGCAAGACTAGCGGGATGTTTGGAGATACGCAGTATTTT | CASSKTSGMFGDTQYF
- | TRBJ2-1 | TRBV4-1 | TRBD1 | TGCGCCAGCACCGGGACAGGGATGGGCGAGCAGTTCTTC | CASTGTGMGEQFF
few | TRBJ2-1 | TRBV9 | TRBD2 | TGTGCCAGCAGCGCTAGCGGGTACTACAATGAGCAGTTCTTC | CASSASGYYNEQFF
- | TRBJ1-2 | TRBV9 | - | TGTGCCAGCAGCCCCCGCCAGTACTCTAACTATGGCTACACCTTC | CASSPRQYSNYGYTF
- | TRBJ2-1 | TRBV7-8 | TRBD2 | TGTGCCAGCGCGCGGGAGGGGTACAATGAGCAGTTCTTC | CASAREGYNEQFF
few | TRBJ2-4 | TRBV5-1 | - | TGCGCCAGCAGCTTGGCAGGGTCACCCAGGAAAAACATTCAGTACTTC | CASSLAGSPRKNIQYF
- | TRBJ2-7 | TRBV15 | - | TGTGCCACCAGCAGAGAGATCGACCAGAGCTCCTACGAGCAGTACTTC | CATSREIDQSSYEQYF
few | TRBJ2-2 | TRBV30 | - | TGTGCCTGGAGTGAGACAGACACCGGGGAGCTGTTTTTT | CAWSETDTGELFF
- | TRBJ2-5 | TRBV11-2 | TRBD2 | TGTGCCAGCAGCGGGGGTAGCGGGGCCCAGTACTTC | CASSGGSGAQYF
- | TRBJ2-1 | TRBV21-1 | - | TGTGCCAGCAGCAGGGGATCGCCCTACAATGAGCAGTTCTTC | CASSRGSPYNEQFF
few | TRBJ2-7 | TRBV5-1 | - | TGCGCCAGCAGCTTTACAGGGTACGAGCAGTACTTC | CASSFTGYEQYF
- | TRBJ2-1 | TRBV20-1 | - | TGCAGTGCTAAACCCTACAATGAGCAGTTCTTC | CSAKPYNEQFF
- | TRBJ2-7 | TRBV7-3 | TRBD2 | TGTGCCAGCAGCCTGCGGGCTAGCGGGAGTATGGGCTCCTACGAGCAGTACTTC | CASSLRASGSMGSYEQYF
few | TRBJ2-7 | TRBV28 | - | TGTGCCAGCAGGGCCAGGGTAACCTACGAGCAGTACTTC | CASRARVTYEQYF
- | TRBJ2-7 | TRBV11-2 | - | TGTGCCAGCAGCTTAGATGTGGACCGACACTACGAGCAGTACTTC | CASSLDVDRHYEQYF
- | TRBJ2-1 | TRBV29-1 | - | TGCAGCGGTGGTCTAGCGTTCTACAATGAGCAGTTCTTC | CSGGLAFYNEQFF
few | TRBJ2-1 | TRBV11-2 | - | TGTGCCAGCAGTAACACAGGGCCGCATGAGCAGTTCTTC | CASSNTGPHEQFF
- | TRBJ2-3 | TRBV10-2 | - | TGCGCCTCTGAGGGGGGTATTGGAGATACGCAGTATTTT | CASEGGIGDTQYF
- | TRBJ2-3 | TRBV29-1 | TRBD2 | TGCAGCGTTGGAGGGACTAGCGGGAGCACAGATACGCAGTATTTT | CSVGGTSGSTDTQYF
few | TRBJ2-4 | TRBV15 | TRBD2 | TGTGCCACCGGGAGGGAACTAGCCAAAAACATTCAGTACTTC | CATGRELAKNIQYF
- | TRBJ2-1 | TRBV27 | - | TGTGCCAGCAGTTCCCCTCGGGGGAATGAGCAGTTCTTC | CASSSPRGNEQFF
few | TRBJ1-2 | TRBV7-2 | - | TGTGCCAGCAGCTTAGGCAGGAGCCTTGAGTATGGCTACACCTTC | CASSLGRSLEYGYTF
- | TRBJ1-1 | TRBV30 | - | TGTGCCTGGAGTGTACGGGGAAGGTTTACTGAAGCTTTCTTT | CAWSVRGRFTEAFF
few | TRBJ2-1 | TRBV4-3 | - | TGCGCCAGCAGCGCGGGACCAGGGGAATACAATGAGCAGTTCTTC | CASSAGPGEYNEQFF
- | TRBJ2-5 | TRBV5-4 | - | TGTGCCAGCAGTTTCCGGACTCAAGAGACCCAGTACTTC | CASSFRTQETQYF
- | TRBJ2-7 | TRBV5-1 | - | TGCGCCAGCAGCTTTACAGGGAGGGCCTACGAGCAGTACTTC | CASSFTGRAYEQYF
- | TRBJ2-7 | TRBV7-2 | TRBD2 | TGTGCCAGCAGTGACGGACTAGCGGGGGGCTTCGAGCAGTACTTC | CASSDGLAGGFEQYF
few | TRBJ2-1 | TRBV5-1 | TRBD2 | TGCGCCAGCAGCTTGGCGCTAGCGGCAAATGAGCAGTTCTTC | CASSLALAANEQFF
few | TRBJ2-7 | TRBV5-6 | TRBD2 | TGTGCCAGCAATATTGGCGGGAGCCACGAGCAGTACTTC | CASNIGGSHEQYF
few | TRBJ2-3 | TRBV15 | - | TGTGCCACCAGCAGGGAACAGGGAGATACGCAGTATTTT | CATSREQGDTQYF
- | TRBJ1-5 | TRBV29-1 | - | TGCAGCGTTAGGGGCAGTAATCAGCCCCAGCATTTT | CSVRGSNQPQHF
- | TRBJ2-7 | TRBV4-1 | - | TGCGCCAGCAGCCAAGAATTTAGCTATGTCTACGAGCAGTACTTC | CASSQEFSYVYEQYF
- | TRBJ2-7 | TRBV29-1 | - | TGCAGCGTTGGCCGGGGAGACGAGCAGTACTTC | CSVGRGDEQYF
- | TRBJ1-1 | TRBV5-1 | - | TGCGCCAGCAGCTTGGGGGCCCAAGCTGAAGCTTTCTTT | CASSLGAQAEAFF
few | TRBJ1-2 | TRBV6-5 | TRBD1 | TGTGCCAGCAGTCGGACAGGGAACTATGGCTACACCTTC | CASSRTGNYGYTF
few | TRBJ2-3 | TRBV7-2 | - | TGTGCCAGCGGCCAAGTTCCGGGTACGCAGTATTTT | CASGQVPGTQYF
- | TRBJ2-1 | TRBV5-4 | TRBD2 | TGTGCCAGCAGCTTAGCTAGCGGCTCCTACAATGAGCAGTTCTTC | CASSLASGSYNEQFF
- | TRBJ2-1 | TRBV30 | TRBD2 | TGTGCCTGGAGTCTAGGGACTAGCTCCTACAATGAGCAGTTCTTC | CAWSLGTSSYNEQFF
- | TRBJ2-5 | TRBV28 | - | TGTGCCAGCAAGGGAGGGGGGCCCGAGACCCAGTACTTC | CASKGGGPETQYF
few | TRBJ2-7 | TRBV7-6 | - | TGTGCCAGCAGCCCCTGGGAGGGGGCCTACGAGCAGTACTTC | CASSPWEGAYEQYF
once | TRBJ2-5 | TRBV30 | TRBD2 | TGTGCCTGGAGTTTACCGGGACTAGCGGGAGAAGAGACCCAGTACTTC | CAWSLPGLAGEETQYF
few | TRBJ1-4 | TRBV29-1 | - | TGCAGCGTTGGTACCCCGGGCGGGGAAAAACTGTTTTTT | CSVGTPGGEKLFF
few | TRBJ1-2 | TRBV7-8 | - | TGTGCCAGCAGCAAGGGAAGCCCAGAGTTCTATGGCTACACCTTC | CASSKGSPEFYGYTF
few | TRBJ2-1 | TRBV30 | - | TGTGCCTGGAGACAGGTTGAGCAGTTCTTC | CAWRQVEQFF
few | TRBJ2-7 | TRBV4-2 | TRBD1 | TGTGCCAGCAGCCAACTAGACAGGGGCTACGAGCAGTACTTC | CASSQLDRGYEQYF